This T cell receptor beta chain was profiled in a study of shared clonotypes between healthy human individuals. CDR3 length: 14 residues. Per the germline V gene, CDR1 is SGHNT and CDR2 is YYREEE (reference sequence). Trimming cost V 3 bases and J 6 bases, with 13 bases left between them. Clones were sequenced by immunoSEQ multiplex PCR, and TCRdb holds only the in-frame ones, with some missing. The sample lists some 1.1 million clones, approximately 80% occurring once. The source material was memory CD4+ T cells from PBMCs. Subset denoted: CD45RA-negative fraction. The TCR was taken from a man aged 18 to 30 in good health. Some clones in this sample may be carry-over from other donors' samples. The chain recombines TRBV5-4 with TRBJ2-4; D is unresolved. The CDR3 is CASSSPGQINIQYF. CDR3 sequence (DNA): TGTGCCAGCAGCTCTCCGGGCCAAATAAACATTCAGTACTTC. The full variable domain, rest sourced from reference TRBV5-4 and TRBJ2-4, is ETGVTQSPTHLIKTRGQQVTLRCSSQSGHNTVSWYQQALGQGPQFIFQYYREEENGRGNFPPRFSGLQFPNYSSELNVNALELDDSALYLCASSSPGQINIQYFGAGTRLSVL.